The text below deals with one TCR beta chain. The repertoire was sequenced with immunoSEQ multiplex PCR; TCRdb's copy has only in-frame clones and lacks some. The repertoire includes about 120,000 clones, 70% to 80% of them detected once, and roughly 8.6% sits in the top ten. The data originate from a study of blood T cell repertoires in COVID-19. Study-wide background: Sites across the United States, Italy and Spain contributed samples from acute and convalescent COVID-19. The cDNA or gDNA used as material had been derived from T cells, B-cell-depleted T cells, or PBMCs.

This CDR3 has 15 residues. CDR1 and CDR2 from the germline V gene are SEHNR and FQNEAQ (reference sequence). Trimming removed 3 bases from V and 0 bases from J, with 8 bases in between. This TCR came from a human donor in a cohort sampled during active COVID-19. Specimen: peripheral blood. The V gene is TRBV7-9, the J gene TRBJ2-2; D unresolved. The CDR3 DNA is TGTGCCAGCAGCTTTGTCCAAACGAACACCGGGGAGCTGTTTTTT. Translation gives CASSFVQTNTGELFF.